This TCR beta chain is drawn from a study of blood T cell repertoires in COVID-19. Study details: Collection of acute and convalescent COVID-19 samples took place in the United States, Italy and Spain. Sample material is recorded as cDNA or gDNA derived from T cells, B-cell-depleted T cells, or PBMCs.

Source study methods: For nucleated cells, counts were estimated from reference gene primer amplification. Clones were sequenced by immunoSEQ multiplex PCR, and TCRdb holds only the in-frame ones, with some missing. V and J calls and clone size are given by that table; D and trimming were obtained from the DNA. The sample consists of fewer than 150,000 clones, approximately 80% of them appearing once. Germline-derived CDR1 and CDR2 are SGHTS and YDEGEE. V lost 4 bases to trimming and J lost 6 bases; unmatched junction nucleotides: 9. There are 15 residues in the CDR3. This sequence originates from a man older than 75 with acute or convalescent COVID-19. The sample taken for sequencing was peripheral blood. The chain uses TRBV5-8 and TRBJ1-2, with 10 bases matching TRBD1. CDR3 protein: CASSPDRGPTDGYTF. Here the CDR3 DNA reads TGTGCCAGCAGCCCCGACAGGGGGCCGACGGATGGCTACACCTTC.